This T cell receptor (beta chain) is from a study of cytomegalovirus exposure and HLA in healthy donors. Whole-study context: Both the 100 to 150 validation repertoires and the approximately 700 first-cohort repertoires used the same platform, as reported by a later analysis. Study-wide results and caveats: It was reportedly the case that the classifier diagnosed cytomegalovirus status with high specificity and sensitivity. The study listed around 150 cytomegalovirus-associated TCR beta chains. In a later analysis, first-cohort TCR clusters were found to tend to co-occur in the 100 to 150 validation repertoires.

Regarding this clone: What it binds is not known.

V was shortened by 5 bases and J by 5 bases, with 10 bases between the two germline ends. Germline assignment: CDR1 SGDLS and CDR2 YYNGEE. This CDR3 is 13 amino acids long. Repertoires were generated with immunoSEQ multiplex PCR, while TCRdb's copy carries only in-frame clones and drops some. The sample has 150,000 to 200,000 clones, around 85% seen once; the top ten hold 2% to 2.5%. Material: PBMCs. The sequence derives from a man aged 25 to 40 in good health and CMV-seropositive. The chain links TRBV9 to TRBJ1-4; maybe TRBD1 (5 bases). CDR3 protein: CASRAGVNEKLFF. The CDR3 region has the DNA TGTGCCAGCAGGGCGGGGGTAAATGAAAAACTGTTTTTT.